This T cell receptor (gamma chain) was obtained from a study of Vδ1+ human thymocytes (dated 2018 in TCRdb). Regarding the complete study: The study characterised mRNA-level TRG and TRD CDR3 repertoires of highly purified Vdelta1+ thymocytes from young children as a data resource. Earlier work had validated the multiplex-based CDR3 amplicon strategy against 5'RACE-based methods for generating CDR3 amplicons. Here is what the overall study found, with its caveats: Unlike the oligoclonal repertoires in peripheral blood, the thymic TRG and TRD repertoires appeared highly polyclonal, with Gaussian CDR3 length distributions. Because unexpected Vdelta2 sequences could lead to misinterpretation of bulk repertoire data, the authors recommended using highly purified populations and single-cell validation. Although sort purity was high, about a fifth of thymic TRD sequences were Vdelta2 (with a few Vdelta3), in contrast to the peripheral blood Vdelta1+ controls. Donors shared many TRG clonotypes (up to 6.9x10^3), but TRD repertoires were essentially private, with at most 116 shared. Because no clustering by age or sex was observed, donors were not stratified by these variables in the analyses.

Reading the germline V gene (reference sequence) gives CDR1 GITISATS and CDR2 ISYDGTV. The CDR3 numbers 16 residues from cysteine through phenylalanine. This entry keeps only the CDR3 DNA: 48 bases, framed from base 1. V is cut back by 2 bases and J by 3 bases, with 13 bases in the junction unmatched. Thymic samples were depleted of alphabeta T cells, then CD3+ TCRVdelta1+ TCRVdelta2- thymocytes were FACS-sorted. The purity of the sorted Vdelta1+ thymocytes was between 98% and 99.6%. The thymic specimens were obtained from under ten paediatric patients, aged roughly 5 days to 16 months, who were having corrective cardiac surgery. Thymic tissue was dispersed and mononuclear cells isolated on a Histopaque-1077 density gradient. Staining used anti-TCRVdelta1 clone TS8.2, anti-TCRVdelta2 clone B6, anti-CD3 clone HIT3a and anti-TCRalphabeta clone IP26 antibodies. RNA was extracted with the RNeasy mini kit and reverse transcribed using Superscript III. Multiplex PCR was used to generate CDR3 amplicons, with pooled V-gene forward primers and a constant-region reverse primer carrying Illumina adaptor overhangs. After gel purification, the amplicons were indexed with Nextera index primers over roughly 8 extra PCR cycles and then purified using AMPure XP beads. Sequencing of the libraries was done on an Illumina MiSeq using paired-end 250 bp reads, dual indexing and a roughly 18% PhiX spike-in. The paper's data handling went like this. Reads were quality checked with FastQC, and TRG read pairs were merged with ea-utils fastq-join. Sequences were annotated with IMGT/HighV-QUEST, keeping only productive sequences with unambiguous V-gene assignment; clonotypes were defined by identical CDR3 sequence. VDJtools 1.1.1, tcR 2.2.3, Treemap and vegan Shannon diversity in R 3.4.4 were used for downstream analysis. The public reads were reprocessed by TCRdb using CATT, and rows of matching DNA were later combined. TCRdb assigned the V and J calls; the authors' analysis was not used. The sample table holds under 25,000 gamma-chain clones, of which roughly an eighth were seen once. Clones ranked in the top ten supply 1.9% of the sample.

On this clone: The specificity of this receptor is unknown. One base away there is no much larger clone; base qualities are not given.

This clonotype originated in a child under three years old who had congenital heart surgery. In this chain, TRGV9 is recombined with TRGJ1 or TRGJ2. The sample comprised Vdelta1+ gamma-delta thymocytes from the thymus. In the paper's terms, the cell subset or site label means: FACS-sorted CD3+ TCRalphabeta- TCRVdelta1+ TCRVdelta2- thymocytes. The sequenced DNA is TGTGCCTTGTGGGAGGCAAAATTCCCCAGTTATTATAAGAAACTCTTT. Its protein product is CALWEAKFPSYYKKLF.